These 32 T cell receptor beta chains were sequenced from one sample in a study of cytomegalovirus exposure and HLA in healthy donors. Primers: 60 Vbeta forward and 13 Jbeta reverse. TCRdb's copy holds only in-frame clones and misses some; the assay was immunoSEQ multiplex PCR. The data show 100,000 to 150,000 clones, 80% to 85% seen once. Input material: PBMCs. The receptors derive from a woman in her twenties or thirties in good health and CMV-seronegative.

In DNA form, the CDR3 reads TGTGCCAGCAGTGACCAGGGGGCTAACACTGAAGCTTTCTTT. The encoded protein is CASSDQGANTEAFF. The chain joins TRBV6-1 to TRBJ1-1; 8 bases agree with TRBD1. Trimming removed 3 bases from V and 2 bases from J; junction bases left unmatched: 2. Germline values: CDR1 MNHNS, CDR2 SASEGT. The CDR3 is 14 residues long.

This clone was found a few times. This chain links TRBV2 with TRBJ1-5; unclear D gene. The CDR3 runs 12 residues. Looked up from germline, CDR1 is SNHLY and CDR2 is FYNNEI. The V and J ends lost 2 bases and 12 bases respectively, with 11 bases between them. The DNA for the CDR3 is TGTGCCAGCAGTGAACCTAACCGGGTCCAGCATTTT. This sequence encodes CASSEPNRVQHF.

The table lists this clone with a count of one. The gene calls are TRBV11-1 and TRBJ2-3, with 10 nucleotides matching TRBD2. The CDR3 length is 15 residues. V gave up 4 bases and J gave up 6 bases; unmatched junction bases: 7. Germline-derived CDR1 and CDR2 are SGHAT and FQDESV (reference sequence). CDR3 sequence reads: CASSSSGRTLDTQYF. The CDR3 DNA is TGTGCCAGCAGCTCTAGCGGGAGAACGTTGGATACGCAGTATTTT. Based on the CDR3 plus reference TRBV11-1 and TRBJ2-3, the full variable domain is EAEVAQSPRYKITEKSQAVAFWCDPISGHATLYWYRQILGQGPELLVQFQDESVVDDSQLPKDRFSAERLKGVDSTLKIQPAELGDSAMYLCASSSSGRTLDTQYFGPGTRLTVL.

CDR3 in amino acids: CASSYSWTGGGNEQFF. CDR3 DNA sequence: TGTGCCAGCAGTTATTCCTGGACAGGGGGCGGGAATGAGCAGTTCTTC. The genes are TRBV6-5 and TRBJ2-1, with TRBD1 matching 11 bases. Germline assignment: CDR1 MNHEY and CDR2 SVGAGI. J lost 7 bases, V lost 3 bases, and 8 bases had no gene match. The CDR3 totals 16 residues.

The V call is TRBV11-2, the J call TRBJ2-7; 9 bases fit TRBD1. CDR1 is SGHAT, CDR2 FQNNGV, per germline. CDR3 length: 16 amino acids. Trimming cost V 5 bases and J 2 bases; bases outside gene matches: 10. Here the CDR3 reads CASSTPRDRVAYEQYF. The CDR3 nucleotides read TGTGCCAGCAGCACCCCCCGGGACAGGGTCGCCTACGAGCAGTACTTC.

V gene TRBV4-1 combines with J gene TRBJ2-2; 8 positions match TRBD2. This CDR3 is built from 17 residues. In germline, CDR1 is MGHRA, CDR2 YSYEKL. V dropped 4 bases and J dropped 6; count of bases not matched to a gene: 13. This CDR3 is CASSPLRGGLLAGELFF. The CDR3 nucleotides read TGCGCCAGCAGCCCCCTCCGGGGGGGCCTTTTGGCCGGGGAGCTGTTTTTT.

The chain has TRBV9 and TRBJ1-2, with a possible D match to TRBD1 (6 bases). V dropped 4 bases and J dropped 4 bases, with 17 bases sitting between them. The length of the CDR3 is 15 residues. The V gene's germline CDR1 is SGDLS and CDR2 YYNGEE. The CDR3, as DNA: TGTGCCAGCAGCCCCCAGCCGGACAGATCCTATGGCTACACCTTC. It encodes CASSPQPDRSYGYTF.

The V and J genes are TRBV7-6 and TRBJ2-7; D remains ambiguous. Trimming removed 1 base at V and 1 base at J, with 5 bases between. The CDR3 extends over 13 amino acids. CDR1 SGHVS and CDR2 FNYEAQ come from the germline V gene. The CDR3 region is CASSLGESYEQYF. The CDR3 DNA follows: TGTGCCAGCAGCTTAGGAGAGTCCTACGAGCAGTACTTC. The whole variable domain, filled in from reference TRBV7-6 and TRBJ2-7, reads GAGVSQSPRYKVTKRGQDVALRCDPISGHVSLYWYRQALGQGPEFLTYFNYEAQQDKSGLPNDRFSAERPEGSISTLTIQRTEQRDSAMYRCASSLGESYEQYFGPGTRLTVT.

As regards this clone: The germline gene is not matched at one end of the junction; a read error may be the cause. The chain joins TRBV11-2 to TRBJ2-1; 10 bases are a match to TRBD2. The CDR3 covers 17 residues. Germline V lookup: CDR1 SGHAT, CDR2 FQNNGV. The CDR3 bases are TGTGCCAGCGGCTTATTAGGAGCGGGAGGGCCGGTCAATGAGCAGTTCTTC. Amino acid sequence: CASGLLGAGGPVNEQFF.

V and J are TRBV5-1 and TRBJ2-3; D might be TRBD2 (5 bases). Germline CDR1 SGHRS, CDR2 YFSETQ. The CDR3 has 14 amino acids. V lost 0 bases, J lost 0 bases, and 5 bases lay in between. The DNA of the CDR3 is TGCGCCAGCAGCTTGGGGACTAGCACAGATACGCAGTATTTT. Translating gives CASSLGTSTDTQYF.

This clone was observed a single time. Other DNA variants within this sample encode the same CDR3. The chain joins TRBV9 to TRBJ2-3; D call uncertain. Germline lookup yields CDR1 SGDLS and CDR2 YYNGEE. Trimming removed 0 bases from V and 2 bases from J, with 10 bases in between. The length of the CDR3 is 15 residues. For the CDR3, the DNA is TGTGCCAGCAGCGTAGGCCCAGGTAACACAGATACGCAGTATTTT. Translation gives CASSVGPGNTDTQYF.

This clone was counted only a few times. J is TRBJ1-3 and V is TRBV9; D is unresolved. Trimming left V 0 bases short and J 0 bases short, with 7 bases between. This CDR3 is built from 15 residues. The germline gives CDR1 SGDLS, CDR2 YYNGEE. CDR3 loop: CASSVAPVSGNTIYF. The CDR3 region has the DNA TGTGCCAGCAGCGTAGCCCCAGTCTCTGGAAACACCATATATTTT.

The chain combines TRBV30 with TRBJ1-3, with D perhaps TRBD1 (5 bases). V dropped 2 bases and J dropped 2 bases, with 10 bases sitting between them. Germline V gives CDR1 GTSNPN, CDR2 SVGIG (reference sequence). This CDR3 comprises 14 residues. The CDR3 nucleotides read TGTGCCTGGAGTAGGGGTTGGGCTGGAAACACCATATATTTT. This sequence encodes CAWSRGWAGNTIYF.

The V gene is TRBV5-4, the J gene TRBJ2-7; D might be TRBD2 (6 bases). Trimming stripped 2 bases from V and 4 bases from J, with 13 bases between. The germline CDR1 and CDR2 sequences are SGHNT and YYREEE (reference sequence). The CDR3 is made up of 14 amino acids. The CDR3 DNA sequence: TGTGCCAGCAGCTTCGGACTATCGGTTTACGAGCAGTACTTC. Translated, it gives CASSFGLSVYEQYF.

This clone was observed once. CDR3 loop: CASSLRQGSANTEAFF. The CDR3 DNA reads TGCGCCAGCAGCTTGAGGCAGGGGTCGGCGAACACTGAAGCTTTCTTT. V and J are TRBV5-1 and TRBJ1-1; D possibly corresponds to TRBD1 (6 bases). In germline, CDR1 is SGHRS, CDR2 YFSETQ. V was trimmed by 1 base and J by 1 base, leaving 14 bases between them. CDR3 size: 16 residues.

The chain couples TRBV7-9 to TRBJ2-7; a weak D match, TRBD2 (5 bases). The germline V gene encodes CDR1 SEHNR and CDR2 FQNEAQ (reference sequence). CDR3 length: 13 residues. V gave up 5 bases and J gave up 2 bases, with 10 bases separating them. The CDR3 sequence: CASSPLAAYEQYF. Written as DNA, the CDR3 is TGTGCCAGCAGCCCCCTAGCCGCCTACGAGCAGTACTTC.

CDR3 loop: CASSLPRAPYEQYF. In DNA, the CDR3 is TGTGCCAGCAGCTTACCACGCGCGCCCTACGAGCAGTACTTC. This chain links TRBV11-2 with TRBJ2-7; no reliable D call. The V and J ends lost 2 bases and 2 bases respectively, with 10 bases between them. CDR1 SGHAT and CDR2 FQNNGV come from the germline V gene. CDR3 size: 14 residues.

The chain combines TRBV27 with TRBJ2-7; the D is unclear. Germline lookup yields CDR1 MNHEY and CDR2 SMNVEV (reference sequence). V lost 2 bases, J lost 2 bases, and 7 bases lay in between. This CDR3 comprises 13 residues. CDR3 amino acids: CASSLGRTYEQYF. As DNA, the CDR3 is TGTGCCAGCAGTTTAGGCAGAACCTACGAGCAGTACTTC.

This clone was picked up a small number of times. This chain links TRBV6-4 with TRBJ2-1, with D unclear. Trimming cost V 3 bases and J 5 bases, with 8 bases left between them. The CDR3 is made up of 13 amino acids. The germline V gene encodes CDR1 MRHNA and CDR2 SNTAGT. The CDR3 region is CASSDRSHNEQFF. The CDR3, as DNA: TGTGCCAGCAGTGATAGAAGCCACAATGAGCAGTTCTTC.

For this clone: The junction departs from the called germline gene at one end, perhaps through a read error. V is TRBV5-6 and J is TRBJ2-7, with 7 bases that match TRBD2. The CDR3 totals 13 residues. Germline lookup yields CDR1 SGHDT and CDR2 YYEEEE. CDR3 nucleotide sequence: TGTGCCAGCAGCTTGATGGGAGCGGGGCCCTGGGAGTTC. Translating gives CASSLMGAGPWEF.

The genes are TRBV15 and TRBJ2-3, with 15 bases identical to TRBD2. The germline gives CDR1 LNHNV, CDR2 YYDKDF (reference sequence). The CDR3 totals 17 residues. V was clipped by 0 bases and J by 6 bases; unmatched bases: 4. For the CDR3, the DNA is TGTGCCACCAGCAGAGAGGGACTAGCGGGAGGAATGGATACGCAGTATTTT. This translates into CATSREGLAGGMDTQYF.

The V call is TRBV6-5, the J call TRBJ2-7; a possible D gene is TRBD1 (6 bases). The CDR3 extends over 13 amino acids. The germline CDR1 and CDR2 sequences are MNHEY and SVGAGI. The V end was cut by 5 bases, the J end by 3 bases, with 11 bases between. The CDR3 is CASSSGQHYEQYF. The CDR3 DNA sequence: TGTGCCAGCAGTAGTGGACAGCACTACGAGCAGTACTTC.

This chain links TRBV7-2 with TRBJ2-7; 12 bases line up with TRBD2. CDR1 and CDR2 from the germline V gene are SGHTA and FQGNSA. With V trimmed by 4 bases and J by 4 bases, 2 bases remained unmatched. The CDR3 contains 14 residues. The CDR3 protein is CASSYLAGGYEQYF. DNA for the CDR3: TGTGCCAGCAGCTACCTAGCGGGGGGGTACGAGCAGTACTTC.

This chain links TRBV6-5 with TRBJ1-1, with 11 bases that match TRBD1. The CDR3 has 14 residues. Germline CDR1 and CDR2: MNHEY and SVGAGI. The junction had 0 bases not matched to a gene; V was cut back by 4 bases and J by 2 bases. CDR3 nucleotides: TGTGCCAGCAGTTGGACAGGGGGCAACACTGAAGCTTTCTTT. Translation: CASSWTGGNTEAFF.

The chain employs TRBV9 and TRBJ1-2, with 9 bases that match TRBD1. Per germline, CDR1 SGDLS and CDR2 YYNGEE. The CDR3 totals 18 residues. Trimming at V came to 0 bases and at J to 6 bases, leaving 15 bases not matched to a gene. The CDR3 reads CASSVEVGTGNWQNGYTF. The CDR3 DNA reads as TGTGCCAGCAGCGTAGAGGTGGGGACAGGGAATTGGCAGAATGGCTACACCTTC.

The chain has TRBV6-5 and TRBJ2-1; 9 bases match TRBD1. From germline, CDR1 is MNHEY and CDR2 SVGAGI. The CDR3 has 15 residues. V was pared by 6 bases and J by 3 bases, with 6 bases of the junction left unmatched. CDR3: CASSRTGVLYNEQFF. Written as DNA, the CDR3 is TGTGCCAGCAGCCGGACAGGGGTCCTCTACAATGAGCAGTTCTTC.

This clone was observed once. The V call is TRBV14, the J call TRBJ1-4, with 10 positions matching TRBD1. Germline V CDR1 and CDR2: SGHDN, FVKESK. V gave up 2 bases and J gave up 6 bases; unmatched junction bases: 3. This CDR3 spans 15 amino acids. The CDR3 spells CASSQRTGGDEKLFF. As DNA, the CDR3 is TGTGCCAGCAGCCAAAGGACAGGGGGTGATGAAAAACTGTTTTTT.

This chain connects TRBV6-1 to TRBJ1-3, with 7 positions matching TRBD1. Germline values: CDR1 MNHNS, CDR2 SASEGT. The J segment lost 2 bases and the V segment lost 7 bases, leaving 8 bases of the junction unmatched. The CDR3 sequence is 15 residues long. The CDR3 DNA reads TGTGCCAGCACCTCTCGGAGGGGGCCTGGAAACACCATATATTTT. Amino acids: CASTSRRGPGNTIYF.

The chain couples TRBV4-1 to TRBJ1-3; 9 bases match TRBD1. Germline loops: CDR1 MGHRA, CDR2 YSYEKL. The CDR3 has 15 amino acids. V lost 1 base, J lost 4 bases, and 2 bases stayed unmatched. The DNA of the CDR3 is TGCGCCAGCAGCCAAGGGACAGGGGAAGGAAACACCATATATTTT. Translation: CASSQGTGEGNTIYF.

The rearrangement uses TRBV28 and TRBJ2-7; D is perhaps TRBD1 (6 bases). V was shortened by 5 bases and J by 1 base, with 15 bases between the two germline ends. CDR3 length: 15 amino acids. The germline gives CDR1 MDHEN, CDR2 SYDVKM. The CDR3 loop is CASSLRGPLSYEQYF. For the CDR3, the DNA is TGTGCCAGCAGTCTCAGGGGACCCTTGTCCTACGAGCAGTACTTC.

The rearrangement uses TRBV19 and TRBJ1-5; 7 bases align to TRBD1. CDR1 is LNHDA and CDR2 is SQIVND in the germline V gene (reference sequence). The V gene end was trimmed by 9 bases and the J gene end by 4 bases; junction bases not matched to a gene: 15. The CDR3 has 16 residues. The CDR3 here is CASSRTGTEVNQPQHF. The CDR3 coding sequence is TGTGCCAGCTCCCGGACCGGGACAGAAGTGAATCAGCCCCAGCATTTT.

The chain is built from TRBV10-3 and TRBJ1-1, with D possibly matching TRBD1 (5 bases). The CDR3 spans 14 residues. With 0 bases removed from V and 8 bases from J, the gap between germline ends came to 13 bases. Per germline, CDR1 ENHRY and CDR2 SYGVKD. The CDR3 region is CAISESIFRTEAFF. The CDR3 nucleotides are TGTGCCATCAGTGAGTCGATATTTCGGACAGAAGCTTTCTTT.